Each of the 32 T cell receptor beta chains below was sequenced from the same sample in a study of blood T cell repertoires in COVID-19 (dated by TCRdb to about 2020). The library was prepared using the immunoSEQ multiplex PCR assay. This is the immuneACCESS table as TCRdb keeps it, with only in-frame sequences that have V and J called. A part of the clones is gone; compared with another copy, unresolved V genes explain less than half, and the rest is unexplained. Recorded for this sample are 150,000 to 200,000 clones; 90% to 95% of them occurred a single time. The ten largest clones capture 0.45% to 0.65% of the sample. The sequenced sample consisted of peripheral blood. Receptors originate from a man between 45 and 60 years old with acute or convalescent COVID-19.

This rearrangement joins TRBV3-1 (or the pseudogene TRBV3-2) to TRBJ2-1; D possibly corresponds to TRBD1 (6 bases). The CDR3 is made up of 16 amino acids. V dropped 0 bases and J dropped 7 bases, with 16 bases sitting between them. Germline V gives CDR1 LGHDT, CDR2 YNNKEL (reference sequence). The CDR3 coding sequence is TGTGCCAGCAGCCAAGATGGGGCAGGGGTTAGGAATGAGCAGTTCTTC. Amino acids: CASSQDGAGVRNEQFF.

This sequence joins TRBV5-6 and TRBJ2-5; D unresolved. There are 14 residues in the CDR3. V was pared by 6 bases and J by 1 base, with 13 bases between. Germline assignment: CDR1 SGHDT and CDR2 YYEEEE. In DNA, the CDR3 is TGTGCCAGCACCTCAATGGCCTCCCAAGAGACCCAGTACTTC. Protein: CASTSMASQETQYF.

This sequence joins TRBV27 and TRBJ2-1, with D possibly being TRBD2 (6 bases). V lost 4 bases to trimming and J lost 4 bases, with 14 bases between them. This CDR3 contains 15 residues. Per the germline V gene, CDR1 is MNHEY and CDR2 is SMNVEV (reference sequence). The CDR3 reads CASSSGTPLYNEQFF. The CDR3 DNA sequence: TGTGCCAGCAGTTCCGGGACTCCACTATACAATGAGCAGTTCTTC.

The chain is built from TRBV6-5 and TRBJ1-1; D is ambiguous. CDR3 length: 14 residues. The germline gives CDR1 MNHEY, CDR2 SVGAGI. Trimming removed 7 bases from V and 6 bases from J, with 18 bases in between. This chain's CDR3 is CASNPTGGLAEAFF. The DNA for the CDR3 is TGTGCCAGCAATCCCACGGGAGGGTTGGCTGAAGCTTTCTTT.

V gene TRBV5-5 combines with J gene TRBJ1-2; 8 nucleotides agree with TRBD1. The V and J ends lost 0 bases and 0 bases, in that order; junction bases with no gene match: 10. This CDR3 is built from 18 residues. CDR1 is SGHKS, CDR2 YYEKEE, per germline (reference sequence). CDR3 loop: CASSLAGTGQYSNYGYTF. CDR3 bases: TGTGCCAGCAGCTTGGCAGGGACAGGCCAGTACTCTAACTATGGCTACACCTTC.

The CDR3 loop is CASSFSLGGTEAFF. The CDR3 region has the DNA TGTGCCAGCAGCTTCTCCCTTGGGGGGACTGAAGCTTTCTTT. The chain carries TRBV7-2 and TRBJ1-1; the D gene is possibly TRBD1 (5 bases). With 3 bases removed from V and 5 bases from J, the gap between germline ends came to 13 bases. Germline V lookup: CDR1 SGHTA, CDR2 FQGNSA. The CDR3 runs to 14 residues.

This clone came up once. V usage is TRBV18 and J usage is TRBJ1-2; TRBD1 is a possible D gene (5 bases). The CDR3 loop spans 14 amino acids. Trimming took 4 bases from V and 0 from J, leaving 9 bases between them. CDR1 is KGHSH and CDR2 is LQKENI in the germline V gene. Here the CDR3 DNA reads TGTGCCAGCTCACACAGGAATTCTAACTATGGCTACACCTTC. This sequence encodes CASSHRNSNYGYTF.

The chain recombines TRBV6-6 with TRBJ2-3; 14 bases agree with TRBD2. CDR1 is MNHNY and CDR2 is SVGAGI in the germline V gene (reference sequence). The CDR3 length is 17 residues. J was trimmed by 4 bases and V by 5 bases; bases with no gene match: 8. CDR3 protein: CASSPGTSGGDPDTQYF. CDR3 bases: TGTGCCAGCAGTCCCGGGACTAGCGGGGGCGACCCAGATACGCAGTATTTT.

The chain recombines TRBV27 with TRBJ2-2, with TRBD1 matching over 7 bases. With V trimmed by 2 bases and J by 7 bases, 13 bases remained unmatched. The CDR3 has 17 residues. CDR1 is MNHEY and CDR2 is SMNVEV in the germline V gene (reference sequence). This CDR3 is CASSLRELQGTVGELFF. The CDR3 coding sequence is TGTGCCAGCAGTTTACGGGAACTACAGGGGACGGTCGGGGAGCTGTTTTTT.

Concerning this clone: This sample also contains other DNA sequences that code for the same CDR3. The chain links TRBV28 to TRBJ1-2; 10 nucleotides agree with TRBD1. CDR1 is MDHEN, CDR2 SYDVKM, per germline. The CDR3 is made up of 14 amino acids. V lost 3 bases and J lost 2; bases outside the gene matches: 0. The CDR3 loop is CASSLGQGNYGYTF. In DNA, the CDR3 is TGTGCCAGCAGTTTGGGACAGGGGAACTATGGCTACACCTTC.

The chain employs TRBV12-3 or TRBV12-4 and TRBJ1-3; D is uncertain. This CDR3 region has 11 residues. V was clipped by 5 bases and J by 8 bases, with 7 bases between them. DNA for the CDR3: TGTGCCAGCAGTCCCGGGGACACCATATATTTT. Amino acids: CASSPGDTIYF.

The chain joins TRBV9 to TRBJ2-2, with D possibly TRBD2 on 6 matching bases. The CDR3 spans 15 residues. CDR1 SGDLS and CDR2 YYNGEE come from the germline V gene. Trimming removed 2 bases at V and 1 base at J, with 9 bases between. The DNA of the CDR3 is TGTGCCAGCAGCGTGCGGCGGGGGAACACCGGGGAGCTGTTTTTT. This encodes CASSVRRGNTGELFF.

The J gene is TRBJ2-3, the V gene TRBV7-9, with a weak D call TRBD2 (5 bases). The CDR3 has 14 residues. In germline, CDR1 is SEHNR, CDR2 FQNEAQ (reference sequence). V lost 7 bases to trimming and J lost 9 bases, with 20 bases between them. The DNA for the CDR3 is TGTGCCAGCACCCCTCGGCGGGCCCCGGGGACGCAGTATTTT. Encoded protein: CASTPRRAPGTQYF.

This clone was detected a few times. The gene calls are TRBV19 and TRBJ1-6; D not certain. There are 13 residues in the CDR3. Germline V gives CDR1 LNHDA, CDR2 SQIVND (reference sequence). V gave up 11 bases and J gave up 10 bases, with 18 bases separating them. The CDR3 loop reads CAGGFRGGSPLHF. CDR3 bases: TGTGCCGGTGGTTTCCGAGGAGGCTCACCCCTCCACTTT.

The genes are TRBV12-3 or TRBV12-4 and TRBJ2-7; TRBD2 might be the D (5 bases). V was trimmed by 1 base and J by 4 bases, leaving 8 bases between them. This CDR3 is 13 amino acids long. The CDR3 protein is CASSLGRLYEQYF. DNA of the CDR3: TGTGCCAGCAGTTTAGGACGACTATACGAGCAGTACTTC.

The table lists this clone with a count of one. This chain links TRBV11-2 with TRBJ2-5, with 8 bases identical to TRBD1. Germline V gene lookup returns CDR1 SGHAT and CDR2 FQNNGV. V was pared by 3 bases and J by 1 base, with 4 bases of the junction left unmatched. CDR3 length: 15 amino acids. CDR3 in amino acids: CASSFQGAGQETQYF. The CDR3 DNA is TGTGCCAGCAGCTTCCAGGGGGCAGGCCAAGAGACCCAGTACTTC.

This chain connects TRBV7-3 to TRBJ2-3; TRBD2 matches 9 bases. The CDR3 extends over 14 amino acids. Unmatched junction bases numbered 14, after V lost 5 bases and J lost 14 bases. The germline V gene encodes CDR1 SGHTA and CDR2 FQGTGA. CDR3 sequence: CASSQSKGSGSLYF. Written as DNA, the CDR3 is TGTGCCAGCAGCCAGTCCAAGGGTAGCGGGAGTTTGTATTTT.

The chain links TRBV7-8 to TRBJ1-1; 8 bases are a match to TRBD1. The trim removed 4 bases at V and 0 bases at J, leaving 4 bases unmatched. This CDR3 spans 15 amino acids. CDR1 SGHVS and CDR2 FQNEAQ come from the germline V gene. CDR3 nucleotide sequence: TGTGCCAGCAGCTCGGGACAGGCTTTGAACACTGAAGCTTTCTTT. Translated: CASSSGQALNTEAFF.

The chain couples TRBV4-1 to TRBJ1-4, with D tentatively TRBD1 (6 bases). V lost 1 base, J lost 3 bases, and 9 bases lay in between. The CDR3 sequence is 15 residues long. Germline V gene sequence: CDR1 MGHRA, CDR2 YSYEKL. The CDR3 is CASSQVQGSNEKLFF. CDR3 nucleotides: TGCGCCAGCAGCCAAGTCCAGGGGTCTAATGAAAAACTGTTTTTT.

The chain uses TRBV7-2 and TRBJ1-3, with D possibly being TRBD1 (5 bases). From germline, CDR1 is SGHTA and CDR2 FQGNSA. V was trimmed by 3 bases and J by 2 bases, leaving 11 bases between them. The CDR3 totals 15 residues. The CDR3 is CASSFWPGTGNTIYF. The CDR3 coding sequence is TGTGCCAGCAGCTTCTGGCCAGGGACTGGAAACACCATATATTTT.

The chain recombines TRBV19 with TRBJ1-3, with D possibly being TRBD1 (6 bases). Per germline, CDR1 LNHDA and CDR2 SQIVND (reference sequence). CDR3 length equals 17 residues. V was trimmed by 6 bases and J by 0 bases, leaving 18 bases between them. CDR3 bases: TGTGCCAGTAGGAGGGGAGGGGGAAACCGCTCTGGAAACACCATATATTTT. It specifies CASRRGGGNRSGNTIYF.

CDR3 nucleotides: TGTGCCAGCAGTGCCGCCGTACTAGCGGGACCTATAGAGGGGGATACGCAGTATTTT. Protein: CASSAAVLAGPIEGDTQYF. V and J are TRBV27 and TRBJ2-3, with TRBD2 matching 10 bases. With V trimmed by 5 bases and J by 6 bases, 20 bases remained unmatched. The CDR3 has 19 residues. The germline gives CDR1 MNHEY, CDR2 SMNVEV (reference sequence).

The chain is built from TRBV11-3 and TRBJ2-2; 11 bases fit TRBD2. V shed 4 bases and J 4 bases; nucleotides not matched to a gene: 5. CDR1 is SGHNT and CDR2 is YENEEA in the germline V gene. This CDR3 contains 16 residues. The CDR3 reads CASSSPLAGVTGELFF. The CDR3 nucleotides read TGTGCCAGCAGCTCTCCACTAGCGGGAGTCACCGGGGAGCTGTTTTTT.

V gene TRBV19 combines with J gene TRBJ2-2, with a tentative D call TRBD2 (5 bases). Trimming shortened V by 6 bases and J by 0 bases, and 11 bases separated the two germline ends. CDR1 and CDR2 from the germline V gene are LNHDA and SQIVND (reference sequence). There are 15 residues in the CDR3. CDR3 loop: CASRTSGTNTGELFF. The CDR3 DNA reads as TGTGCCAGTAGGACAAGCGGAACGAACACCGGGGAGCTGTTTTTT.

CDR3 in DNA: TGTGCCAGCAGGGGGGGACTAGCGGGAGAAAAGTACGAGCAGTACTTC. It specifies CASRGGLAGEKYEQYF. This chain links TRBV2 with TRBJ2-7; 14 bases match TRBD2. V lost 6 bases to trimming and J lost 4 bases; unmatched junction nucleotides: 8. In germline, CDR1 is SNHLY, CDR2 FYNNEI. This CDR3 is 16 amino acids long.

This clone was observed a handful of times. CDR3 loop: CASSPGQNSNQPQHF. The CDR3 DNA follows: TGTGCCAGCAGTCCTGGACAGAATAGCAATCAGCCCCAGCATTTT. This chain joins TRBV5-5 and TRBJ1-5; D might be TRBD1 (6 bases). Germline V gene lookup returns CDR1 SGHKS and CDR2 YYEKEE (reference sequence). V was trimmed by 5 bases and J by 0 bases, leaving 12 bases between them. CDR3 length: 15 residues.

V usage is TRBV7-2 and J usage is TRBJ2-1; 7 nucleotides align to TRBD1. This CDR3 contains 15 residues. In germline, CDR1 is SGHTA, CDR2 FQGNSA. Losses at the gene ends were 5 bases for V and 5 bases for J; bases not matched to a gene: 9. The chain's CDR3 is CASSPRQGPNNEQFF. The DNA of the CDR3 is TGTGCCAGCAGCCCGAGACAGGGACCTAACAATGAGCAGTTCTTC.

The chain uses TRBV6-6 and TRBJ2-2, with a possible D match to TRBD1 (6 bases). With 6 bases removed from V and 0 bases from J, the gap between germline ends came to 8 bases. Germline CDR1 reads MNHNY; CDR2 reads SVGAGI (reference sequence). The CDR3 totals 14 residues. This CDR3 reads CASRRTANTGELFF. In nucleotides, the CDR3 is TGTGCCAGCAGGAGGACAGCGAACACCGGGGAGCTGTTTTTT.

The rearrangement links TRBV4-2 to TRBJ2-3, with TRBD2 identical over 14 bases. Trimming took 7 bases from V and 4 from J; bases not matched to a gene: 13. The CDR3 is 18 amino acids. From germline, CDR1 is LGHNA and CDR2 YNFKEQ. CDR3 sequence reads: CASTHTLQTSGRADTQYF. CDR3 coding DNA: TGTGCCAGCACCCACACTCTACAGACTAGCGGGAGGGCAGATACGCAGTATTTT.

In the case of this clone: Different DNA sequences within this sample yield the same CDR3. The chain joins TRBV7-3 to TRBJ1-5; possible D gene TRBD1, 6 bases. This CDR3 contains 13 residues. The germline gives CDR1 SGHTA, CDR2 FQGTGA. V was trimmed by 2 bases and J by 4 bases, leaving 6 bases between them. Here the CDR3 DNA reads TGTGCCAGCAGCTTAGGACAGAATCAGCCCCAGCATTTT. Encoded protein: CASSLGQNQPQHF.

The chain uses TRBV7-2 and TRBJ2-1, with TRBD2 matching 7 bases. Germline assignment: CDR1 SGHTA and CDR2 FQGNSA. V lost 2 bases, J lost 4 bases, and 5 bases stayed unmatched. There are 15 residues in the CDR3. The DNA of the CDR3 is TGTGCCAGCAGCTTATGGGGGGGACTATACAATGAGCAGTTCTTC. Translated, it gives CASSLWGGLYNEQFF.

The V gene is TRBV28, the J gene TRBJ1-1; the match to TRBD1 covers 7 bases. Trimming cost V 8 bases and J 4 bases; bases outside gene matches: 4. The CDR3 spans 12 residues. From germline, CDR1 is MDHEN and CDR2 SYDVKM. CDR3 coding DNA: TGTGCCAGCTTGACAGGGCGCACTGAAGCTTTCTTT. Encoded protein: CASLTGRTEAFF. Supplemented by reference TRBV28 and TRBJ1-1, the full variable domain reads DVKVTQSSRYLVKRTGEKVFLECVQDMDHENMFWYRQDPGLGLRLIYFSYDVKMKEKGDIPEGYSVSREKKERFSLILESASTNQTSMYLCASLTGRTEAFFGQGTRLTVV.